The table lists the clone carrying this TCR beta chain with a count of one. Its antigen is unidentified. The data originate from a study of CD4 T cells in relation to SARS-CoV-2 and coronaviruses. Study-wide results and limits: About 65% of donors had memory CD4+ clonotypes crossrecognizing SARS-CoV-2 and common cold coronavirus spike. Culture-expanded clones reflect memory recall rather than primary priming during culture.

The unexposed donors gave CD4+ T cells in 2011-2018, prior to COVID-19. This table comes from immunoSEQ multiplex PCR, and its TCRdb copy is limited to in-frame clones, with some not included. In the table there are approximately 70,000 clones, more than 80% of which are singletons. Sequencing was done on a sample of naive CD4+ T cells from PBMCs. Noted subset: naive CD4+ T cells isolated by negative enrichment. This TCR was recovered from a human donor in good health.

The CDR3 loop is CASSLGGYPYEQYF. The CDR3 DNA follows: TGTGCCAGCAGCTTAGGCGGTTACCCCTACGAGCAGTACTTC. The rearrangement links TRBV7-9 to TRBJ2-7; D unclear. The CDR3 is 14 amino acids. V lost 1 base, J lost 2 bases, and 9 bases lay in between. Germline-derived CDR1 and CDR2 are SEHNR and FQNEAQ (reference sequence).